This TCR beta chain comes out of a study of T cell responses to AZD1222 COVID-19 vaccine. Overall study findings and caveats: Baseline seropositives among AZD1222 recipients totaled only six or seven. Researchers took repertoire samples only after the peak T cell response had come. In a largely white British group with more females than males, clonal diversity was possibly underestimated.

About this clone itself: Antigen unknown.

Per germline, CDR1 SEHNR and CDR2 FQNEAQ (reference sequence). CDR3 size: 15 residues. Trimming took 5 bases from V and 2 from J, leaving 12 bases between them. This table comes from immunoSEQ multiplex PCR, and its TCRdb copy is limited to in-frame clones, with some not included. In the table there are about 180,000 clones, about nine tenths of which are singletons. The input for sequencing was peripheral blood, taken 28 days after the second AZD1222 dose. This clonotype originated in an adult who received the AZD1222 COVID-19 vaccine. The rearrangement uses TRBV7-9 and TRBJ2-2, with no clear D. The CDR3 DNA reads TGTGCCAGCAGCGGTGGAACGGCAAACACCGGGGAGCTGTTTTTT. Translating gives CASSGGTANTGELFF.